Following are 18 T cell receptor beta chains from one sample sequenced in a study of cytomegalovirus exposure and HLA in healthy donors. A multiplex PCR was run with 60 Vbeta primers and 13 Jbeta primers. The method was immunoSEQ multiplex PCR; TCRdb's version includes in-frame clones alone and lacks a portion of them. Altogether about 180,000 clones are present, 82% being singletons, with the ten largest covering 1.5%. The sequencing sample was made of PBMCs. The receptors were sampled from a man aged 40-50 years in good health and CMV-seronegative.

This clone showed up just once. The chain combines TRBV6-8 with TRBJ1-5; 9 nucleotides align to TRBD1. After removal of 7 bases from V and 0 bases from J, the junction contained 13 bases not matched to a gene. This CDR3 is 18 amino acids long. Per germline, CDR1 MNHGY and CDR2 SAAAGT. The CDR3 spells CASTSVRQGDNSNQPQHF. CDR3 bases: TGTGCCAGCACCTCCGTCAGACAGGGGGATAATAGCAATCAGCCCCAGCATTTT.

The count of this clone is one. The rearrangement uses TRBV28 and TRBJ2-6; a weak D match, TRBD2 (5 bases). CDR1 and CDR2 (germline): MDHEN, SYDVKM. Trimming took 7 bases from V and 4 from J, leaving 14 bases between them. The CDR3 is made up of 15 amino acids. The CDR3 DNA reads TGTGCCAGCACCTCAGGAACGGGGGGGGCCAACGTCCTGACTTTC. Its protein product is CASTSGTGGANVLTF.

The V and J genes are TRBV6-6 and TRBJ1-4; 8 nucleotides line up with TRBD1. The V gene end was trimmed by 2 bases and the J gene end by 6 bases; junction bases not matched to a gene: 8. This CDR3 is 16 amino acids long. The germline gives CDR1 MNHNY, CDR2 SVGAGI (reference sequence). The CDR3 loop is CASSYMGRGRDEKLFF. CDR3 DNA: TGTGCCAGCAGTTACATGGGCAGGGGGCGGGATGAAAAACTGTTTTTT.

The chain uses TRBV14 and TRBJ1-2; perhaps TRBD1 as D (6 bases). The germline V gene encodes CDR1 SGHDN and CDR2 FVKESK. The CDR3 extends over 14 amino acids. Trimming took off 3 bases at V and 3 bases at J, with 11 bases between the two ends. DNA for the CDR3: TGTGCCAGCAGCCACGGACAGAGCTACTATGGCTACACCTTC. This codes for CASSHGQSYYGYTF.

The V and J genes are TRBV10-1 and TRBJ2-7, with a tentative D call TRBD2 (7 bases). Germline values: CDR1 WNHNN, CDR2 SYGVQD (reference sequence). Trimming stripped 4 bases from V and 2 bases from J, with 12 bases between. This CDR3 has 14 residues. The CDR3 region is CASSAKGGAYEQYF. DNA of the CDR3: TGCGCCAGCAGTGCGAAGGGGGGGGCCTACGAGCAGTACTTC.

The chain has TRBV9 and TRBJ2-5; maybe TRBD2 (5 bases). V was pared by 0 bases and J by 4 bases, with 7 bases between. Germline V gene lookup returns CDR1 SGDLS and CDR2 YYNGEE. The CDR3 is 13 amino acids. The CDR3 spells CASSVGGVETQYF. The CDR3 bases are TGTGCCAGCAGCGTAGGGGGAGTAGAGACCCAGTACTTC.

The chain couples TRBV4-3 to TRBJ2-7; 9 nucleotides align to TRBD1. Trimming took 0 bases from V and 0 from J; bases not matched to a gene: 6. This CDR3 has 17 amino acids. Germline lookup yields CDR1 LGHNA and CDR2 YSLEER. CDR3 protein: CASSQDRTGAISYEQYF. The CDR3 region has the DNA TGCGCCAGCAGCCAAGACCGGACAGGGGCAATCTCCTACGAGCAGTACTTC.

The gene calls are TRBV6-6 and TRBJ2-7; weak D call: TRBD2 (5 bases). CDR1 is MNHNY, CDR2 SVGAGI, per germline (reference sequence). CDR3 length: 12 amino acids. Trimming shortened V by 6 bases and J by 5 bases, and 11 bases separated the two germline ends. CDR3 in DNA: TGTGCCAGCAGCCCCTCGCGGGACGAGCAGTACTTC. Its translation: CASSPSRDEQYF.

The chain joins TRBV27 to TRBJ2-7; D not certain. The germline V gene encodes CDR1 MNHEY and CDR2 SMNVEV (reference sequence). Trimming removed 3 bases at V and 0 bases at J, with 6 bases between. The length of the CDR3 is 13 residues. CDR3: CASSFPPSYEQYF. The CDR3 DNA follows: TGTGCCAGCAGTTTTCCTCCCTCCTACGAGCAGTACTTC.

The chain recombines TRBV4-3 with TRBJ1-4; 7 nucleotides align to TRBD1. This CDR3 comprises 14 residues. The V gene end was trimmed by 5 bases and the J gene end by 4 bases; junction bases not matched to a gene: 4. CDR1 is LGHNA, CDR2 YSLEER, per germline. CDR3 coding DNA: TGCGCCAGCAGCGACAGGGCTTATAATGAAAAACTGTTTTTT. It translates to CASSDRAYNEKLFF.

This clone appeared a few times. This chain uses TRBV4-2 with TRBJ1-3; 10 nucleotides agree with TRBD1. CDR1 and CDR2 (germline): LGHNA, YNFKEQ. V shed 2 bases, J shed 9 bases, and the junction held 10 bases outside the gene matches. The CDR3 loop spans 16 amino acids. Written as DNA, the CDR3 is TGTGCCAGCAGCCAACTACTGGGACAGGGGCATGGCACCATATATTTT. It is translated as CASSQLLGQGHGTIYF.

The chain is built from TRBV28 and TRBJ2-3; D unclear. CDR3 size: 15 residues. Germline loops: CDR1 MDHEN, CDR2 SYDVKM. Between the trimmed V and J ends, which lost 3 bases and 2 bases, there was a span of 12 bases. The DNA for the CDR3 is TGTGCCAGCAGTTTGAAGGAGCCTCTCACAGATACGCAGTATTTT. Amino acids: CASSLKEPLTDTQYF.

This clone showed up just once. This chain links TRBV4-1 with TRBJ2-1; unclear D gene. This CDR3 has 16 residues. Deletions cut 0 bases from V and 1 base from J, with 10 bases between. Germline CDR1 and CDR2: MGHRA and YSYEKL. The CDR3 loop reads CASSQDRQDSYNEQFF. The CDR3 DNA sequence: TGCGCCAGCAGCCAAGATCGCCAGGATTCCTACAATGAGCAGTTCTTC.

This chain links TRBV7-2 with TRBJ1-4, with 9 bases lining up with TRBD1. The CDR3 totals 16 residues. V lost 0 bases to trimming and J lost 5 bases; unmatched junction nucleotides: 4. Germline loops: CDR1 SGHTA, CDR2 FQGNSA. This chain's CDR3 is CASSLAHGTGNEKLFF. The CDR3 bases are TGTGCCAGCAGCTTAGCGCATGGGACAGGGAATGAAAAACTGTTTTTT.

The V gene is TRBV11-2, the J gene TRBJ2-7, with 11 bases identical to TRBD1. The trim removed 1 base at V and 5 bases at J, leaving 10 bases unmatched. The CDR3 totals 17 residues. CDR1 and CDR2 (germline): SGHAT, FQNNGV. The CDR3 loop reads CASSLGGQGARGNEQYF. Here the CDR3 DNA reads TGTGCCAGCAGCTTAGGCGGACAGGGGGCAAGGGGGAACGAGCAGTACTTC.

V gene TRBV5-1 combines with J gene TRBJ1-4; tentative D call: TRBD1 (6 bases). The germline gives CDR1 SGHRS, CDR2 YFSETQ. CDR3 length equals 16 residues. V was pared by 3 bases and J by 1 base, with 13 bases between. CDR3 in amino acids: CASSSEGGVTNEKLFF. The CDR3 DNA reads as TGCGCCAGCAGCTCGGAGGGGGGGGTAACTAATGAAAAACTGTTTTTT. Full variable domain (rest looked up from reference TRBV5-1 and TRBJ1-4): KAGVTQTPRYLIKTRGQQVTLSCSPISGHRSVSWYQQTPGQGLQFLFEYFSETQRNKGNFPGRFSGRQFSNSRSEMNVSTLELGDSALYLCASSSEGGVTNEKLFFGSGTQLSVL.

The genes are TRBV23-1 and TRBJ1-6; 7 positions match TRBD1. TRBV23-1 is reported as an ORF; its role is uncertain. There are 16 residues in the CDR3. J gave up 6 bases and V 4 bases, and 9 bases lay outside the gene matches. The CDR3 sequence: CASSPRRGGSNSPLHF. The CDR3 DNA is TGCGCCAGCAGTCCTAGACGAGGGGGCAGTAATTCACCCCTCCACTTT.

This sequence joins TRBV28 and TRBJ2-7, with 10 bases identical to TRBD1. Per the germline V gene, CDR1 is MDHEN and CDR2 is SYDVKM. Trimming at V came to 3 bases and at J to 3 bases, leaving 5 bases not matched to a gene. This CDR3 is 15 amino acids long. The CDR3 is CASSFGDRGNYEQYF. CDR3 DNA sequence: TGTGCCAGCAGTTTCGGGGACAGGGGAAACTACGAGCAGTACTTC.